The 27 T cell receptor beta chains listed next were all sequenced from one sample in a study of blood T cell repertoires in COVID-19. Clones were sequenced by immunoSEQ multiplex PCR, and TCRdb holds only the in-frame ones, with some missing. This sample yields 65,000 or so clones, of which just under 85% are seen a single time; 3.5% belongs to the top ten. The specimen sequenced was peripheral blood. The source is a man aged 55-75 years with acute or convalescent COVID-19.

The chain couples TRBV11-3 to TRBJ2-3; possibly TRBD1 for D (7 bases). The germline gives CDR1 SGHNT, CDR2 YENEEA. This CDR3 has 14 residues. Trimming took off 1 base at V and 10 bases at J, with 15 bases between the two ends. DNA of the CDR3: TGTGCCAGCAGCTTAGGGACAGGAGGGCACCCGCAGTATTTT. Translated: CASSLGTGGHPQYF.

The rearrangement joins TRBV10-3 to TRBJ1-1, with D maybe TRBD1 (5 bases). V was pared by 8 bases and J by 1 base, with 11 bases between. Germline V CDR1 and CDR2: ENHRY, SYGVKD. The length of the CDR3 is 13 residues. The CDR3 sequence is CAIRIDRNTEAFF. The CDR3 nucleotides are TGTGCCATCCGGATTGACAGGAACACTGAAGCTTTCTTT.

This clone came up a few times. This rearrangement joins TRBV28 to TRBJ2-2; a weak D match, TRBD2 (5 bases). CDR3 size: 17 residues. The germline V gene encodes CDR1 MDHEN and CDR2 SYDVKM. V was clipped by 5 bases and J by 2 bases, with 18 bases between them. The CDR3 loop reads CASSPGLSLLNTGELFF. The CDR3 region has the DNA TGTGCCAGCAGTCCCGGACTTTCCTTACTTAACACCGGGGAGCTGTTTTTT.

The chain couples TRBV6-5 to TRBJ2-1; 7 bases line up with TRBD1. J was trimmed by 0 bases and V by 11 bases; bases with no gene match: 7. CDR1 and CDR2 from the germline V gene are MNHEY and SVGAGI. There are 14 residues in the CDR3. The CDR3 bases are TGTGCCGTAGACAGGGCAAGCTCCTACAATGAGCAGTTCTTC. Translating gives CAVDRASSYNEQFF.

The chain joins TRBV11-2 to TRBJ1-1; no definite D call. This CDR3 region has 14 residues. Germline CDR1 SGHAT, CDR2 FQNNGV. Trimming shortened V by 3 bases and J by 5 bases, and 13 bases separated the two germline ends. CDR3 DNA sequence: TGTGCCAGCAGCTTGCAGAGCCGCGGGACTGAAGCTTTCTTT. It specifies CASSLQSRGTEAFF.

CDR3 sequence reads: CASSFRNYGYTF. As DNA, the CDR3 is TGTGCCAGCAGTTTCAGGAACTATGGCTACACCTTC. This chain uses TRBV6-2 or TRBV6-3 with TRBJ1-2; no firm D call. The CDR3 contains 12 residues. The germline V gene encodes CDR1 MNHEY and CDR2 SVGEGT. V was pared by 4 bases and J by 2 bases, with 5 bases between.

J is TRBJ1-3 and V is TRBV24-1; a possible D gene is TRBD1 (5 bases). CDR3 length: 15 residues. V was shortened by 3 bases and J by 0 bases, with 8 bases between the two germline ends. CDR1 is KGHDR and CDR2 is SFDVKD in the germline V gene. CDR3 DNA: TGTGCCACCAGTGATCAGGGAAGCTCTGGAAACACCATATATTTT. This encodes CATSDQGSSGNTIYF.

The rearrangement joins TRBV19 to TRBJ1-1; perhaps TRBD1 as D (5 bases). CDR1 LNHDA and CDR2 SQIVND come from the germline V gene (reference sequence). V lost 11 bases, J lost 5 bases, and 15 bases lay in between. The CDR3 has 12 amino acids. CDR3 nucleotide sequence: TGTGCCGTGGGACGGGAGGGGACTGAAGCTTTCTTT. Amino acid sequence: CAVGREGTEAFF.

V usage is TRBV6-1 and J usage is TRBJ2-7; D possibly corresponds to TRBD1 (6 bases). With 2 bases removed from V and 2 bases from J, the gap between germline ends came to 10 bases. The CDR3 sequence is 14 residues long. CDR1 is MNHNS and CDR2 is SASEGT in the germline V gene. DNA of the CDR3: TGTGCCAGCAGTGAACGGACAGCCCCCTACGAGCAGTACTTC. Translation: CASSERTAPYEQYF.

This clone was seen more than once but under ten times. This rearrangement joins TRBV5-1 to TRBJ1-6, with a weak D call TRBD1 (5 bases). Trimming took off 4 bases at V and 7 bases at J, with 15 bases between the two ends. Per germline, CDR1 SGHRS and CDR2 YFSETQ. CDR3 size: 15 residues. CDR3 sequence reads: CASSPDGTINSPLHF. CDR3 DNA: TGCGCCAGCAGCCCTGACGGGACTATCAATTCACCCCTCCACTTT.

This chain links TRBV5-1 with TRBJ1-6, with 9 bases matching TRBD1. This CDR3 comprises 17 residues. Unmatched junction bases numbered 6, after V lost 0 bases and J lost 5 bases. Germline CDR1 reads SGHRS; CDR2 reads YFSETQ. Here the CDR3 reads CASSLAARTGDNSPLHF. In DNA form, the CDR3 reads TGCGCCAGCAGCTTGGCCGCCAGGACAGGGGATAATTCACCCCTCCACTTT.

This clone was recorded a few times. V gene TRBV6-5 combines with J gene TRBJ1-1, with D hard to call. Trimming took 6 bases from V and 4 from J, leaving 12 bases between them. The CDR3 sequence is 13 residues long. Per germline, CDR1 MNHEY and CDR2 SVGAGI. The chain's CDR3 is CASSRGLATEAFF. For the CDR3, the DNA is TGTGCCAGCAGCCGCGGTTTGGCCACTGAAGCTTTCTTT.

The chain links TRBV12-3 or TRBV12-4 to TRBJ1-4, with D unresolved. The V gene lost 8 bases and the J gene lost 6 bases, with 10 bases spanning the gap. There are 12 residues in the CDR3. The CDR3 coding sequence is TGTGCCAGCTCCGTCGGGTATGAAAAACTGTTTTTT. It codes for CASSVGYEKLFF.

The rearrangement uses TRBV9 and TRBJ2-1, with TRBD2 identical over 9 bases. CDR3 size: 17 residues. Germline trimming cut 4 bases from V and 5 bases from J; bases unmatched to any gene: 13. The germline CDR1 and CDR2 sequences are SGDLS and YYNGEE. CDR3 in DNA: TGTGCCAGCAGCCCTAATTGGGGCGGGGGGGCCGACAATGAGCAGTTCTTC. Translating gives CASSPNWGGGADNEQFF. The entire variable domain, with the rest obtained from reference TRBV9 and TRBJ2-1, is as follows: DSGVTQTPKHLITATGQRVTLRCSPRSGDLSVYWYQQSLDQGLQFLIQYYNGEERAKGNILERFSAQQFPDLHSELNLSSLELGDSALYFCASSPNWGGGADNEQFFGPGTRLTVL.

The rearrangement joins TRBV14 to TRBJ1-5, with D tentatively TRBD1 (6 bases). The CDR3 loop spans 13 amino acids. CDR1 is SGHDN, CDR2 FVKESK, per germline. V was trimmed by 2 bases and J by 7 bases, leaving 9 bases between them. The CDR3 region has the DNA TGTGCCAGCAGCCAATCCAGGGGACAGCCCCAGCATTTT. This sequence encodes CASSQSRGQPQHF.

V gene TRBV13 combines with J gene TRBJ1-6; no definite D call. Trimming pared 5 bases from V and 9 bases from J, leaving 14 bases between. CDR3 size: 14 residues. Germline CDR1 reads PRHDT; CDR2 reads FYEKMQ (reference sequence). CDR3 in DNA: TGTGCCAGCAGCCCGGGGTGGGATGGTTCACCCCTCCACTTT. Residues: CASSPGWDGSPLHF.

This sequence joins TRBV19 and TRBJ2-2; tentative D call: TRBD1 (5 bases). Between the trimmed V and J ends, which lost 8 bases and 4 bases, there was a span of 14 bases. The CDR3 is made up of 14 amino acids. The germline CDR1 and CDR2 sequences are LNHDA and SQIVND (reference sequence). This chain's CDR3 is CASERGYVTGELFF. CDR3 in DNA: TGTGCCAGTGAAAGGGGATACGTCACCGGGGAGCTGTTTTTT.

V usage is TRBV5-6 and J usage is TRBJ1-4; D call uncertain. Looked up from germline, CDR1 is SGHDT and CDR2 is YYEEEE. Trimming left V 1 base short and J 9 bases short, with 10 bases between. The CDR3 is made up of 13 amino acids. The CDR3 sequence is CASSLTAGQKLFF. CDR3 DNA sequence: TGTGCCAGCAGCTTGACAGCAGGCCAAAAACTGTTTTTT.

The rearrangement uses TRBV19 and TRBJ2-2; the match to TRBD1 covers 11 bases. The CDR3 runs to 16 residues. Unmatched junction bases numbered 4, after V lost 2 bases and J lost 5 bases. The germline V gene encodes CDR1 LNHDA and CDR2 SQIVND (reference sequence). The CDR3 DNA follows: TGTGCCAGTAGTATATGGGGGACAGGGGGTACCGGGGAGCTGTTTTTT. It yields the protein CASSIWGTGGTGELFF.

The chain employs TRBV18 and TRBJ1-5; 7 positions agree with TRBD1. Germline V lookup: CDR1 KGHSH, CDR2 LQKENI. The V segment lost 3 bases and the J segment 2 bases; nucleotides outside the gene matches: 4. This CDR3 region has 15 residues. Here the CDR3 reads CASSPTGLRNQPQHF. The CDR3 bases are TGTGCCAGCTCACCGACAGGGTTGCGCAATCAGCCCCAGCATTTT.

The chain uses TRBV6-5 and TRBJ2-7; D might be TRBD1 (5 bases). V shed 3 bases and J shed 0 bases, with 9 bases lying between them. This CDR3 contains 14 residues. Germline CDR1 MNHEY, CDR2 SVGAGI. The CDR3 DNA is TGTGCCAGCAGTTATGGGGCTAGCTCCTACGAGCAGTACTTC. Protein: CASSYGASSYEQYF.

The V call is TRBV4-2, the J call TRBJ1-2, with D perhaps matching TRBD1 (6 bases). With 0 bases removed from V and 4 bases from J, the gap between germline ends came to 12 bases. The CDR3 spans 15 residues. Per germline, CDR1 LGHNA and CDR2 YNFKEQ. This chain's CDR3 is CASSQEGRGPYGYTF. CDR3 in DNA: TGTGCCAGCAGCCAAGAAGGCAGGGGCCCCTATGGCTACACCTTC.

This clone appeared a few times. This chain joins TRBV14 and TRBJ1-1; TRBD1 matches at 7 bases. The V segment lost 3 bases and the J segment 7 bases; nucleotides outside the gene matches: 14. Germline V gene data show CDR1 as SGHDN and CDR2 as FVKESK. The length of the CDR3 is 16 residues. CDR3 coding DNA: TGTGCCAGCAGCCATTTTCAGCCACAGGGGTCGGGTGAAGCTTTCTTT. Translated: CASSHFQPQGSGEAFF.

This chain's CDR3 is CASSLHDREGNTIYF. CDR3 bases: TGCGCCAGCAGCCTCCATGACAGGGAGGGAAACACCATATATTTT. The genes are TRBV4-1 and TRBJ1-3; TRBD1 matches at 7 bases. V lost 4 bases and J lost 4; bases outside the gene matches: 7. Germline CDR1 is MGHRA and CDR2 is YSYEKL. The CDR3 loop spans 15 amino acids.

The rearrangement links TRBV9 to TRBJ2-7; D remains unclear. V lost 2 bases and J 4 bases, leaving 13 bases between the germline ends. Germline values: CDR1 SGDLS, CDR2 YYNGEE. The CDR3 is 14 residues long. This CDR3 is CASSVLRAPYEQYF. CDR3 DNA: TGTGCCAGCAGCGTCCTAAGAGCTCCTTACGAGCAGTACTTC.

The genes are TRBV7-9 and TRBJ2-2; no definite D call. This CDR3 contains 18 residues. The V gene's germline CDR1 is SEHNR and CDR2 FQNEAQ (reference sequence). Trimming took off 1 base at V and 6 bases at J, with 21 bases between the two ends. DNA for the CDR3: TGTGCCAGCAGCTTAGGACCAAAGACTGCCTCCCTGGCCGGGGAGCTGTTTTTT. Its protein is CASSLGPKTASLAGELFF.

This clone occurred a few times. The gene calls are TRBV5-4 and TRBJ2-2; 7 bases fit TRBD2. Germline V CDR1 and CDR2: SGHNT, YYREEE (reference sequence). J lost 1 base, V lost 4 bases, and 7 bases had no gene match. This CDR3 spans 16 amino acids. CDR3 sequence reads: CASSPFGGGNTGELFF. The DNA for the CDR3 is TGTGCCAGCAGCCCATTTGGCGGGGGGAACACCGGGGAGCTGTTTTTT.